This note documents a single T cell receptor beta chain sequence. What it binds is unknown. This specimen belongs to a study of long-term antiretroviral therapy in people with HIV. Overall study findings and caveats: Clonal populations expanded prior to ART predominated within the repertoire at all time points. In HIV, the repertoires covered a tighter span of CDR3 lengths than in controls.

Survey-level resolution applied to immunoSEQ assay v3.0. TCRdb's table, derived via immunoSEQ multiplex PCR, lists solely in-frame clones and lacks some. The data contain tens of thousands of clones, 90% to 95% of them singletons. Trimming left V 1 base short and J 0 bases short, with 7 bases between. Germline lookup yields CDR1 SGDLS and CDR2 YYNGEE. The CDR3 loop spans 14 amino acids. The source was unsorted PBMCs, collected approximately 6.3 years after starting antiretroviral therapy. The TCR sequence derives from a man aged 30 to 39 with HIV. The chain employs TRBV9 and TRBJ1-1, with D perhaps TRBD1 (5 bases). The CDR3 DNA follows: TGTGCCAGCAGCGTAACGACAGTGAACACTGAAGCTTTCTTT. Translated, it gives CASSVTTVNTEAFF.